The 4 T cell receptor beta chains in this list originate from one sample, sequenced in a study of T cells after yellow fever vaccination (dated by TCRdb to about 2019). In the paper's terms, the treatment or condition label means: live attenuated yellow fever vaccine strain. The library was obtained by 5' RACE. Sequencer: Illumina NovaSeq 6000. TCRdb reprocessing: public reads trimmed at Q25 with fastp, clones called with MiXCR, in-frame beta chains kept. Every entry covers one CDR3 protein and lists the most common genes and DNA from its rows. The sample yields 100,000 to 150,000 distinct CDR3 sequences; 13% to 15% were counted once. 40% to 45% of the sample is held by the ten biggest clonotypes. The sample here was CD8+ T cells sorted from PBMCs, taken 5 days after the yellow fever booster vaccination. These receptors originate from a man between 18 and 35 years old who received the YFV17D yellow fever vaccine.

This clonotype was detected a few times. The J gene is TRBJ2-5, the V gene TRBV11-2, with TRBD2 matching 11 bases. Germline loops: CDR1 SGHAT, CDR2 FQNNGV. With 6 bases clipped from V and 5 bases from J, the junction kept 2 bases outside the gene matches. The CDR3 totals 13 residues. The CDR3 spells CASRPSGGETQYF. In DNA form, the CDR3 reads TGTGCCAGCAGGCCTAGCGGGGGGGAGACCCAGTACTTC. Based on the CDR3 plus reference TRBV11-2 and TRBJ2-5, the full variable domain is EAGVAQSPRYKIIEKRQSVAFWCNPISGHATLYWYQQILGQGPKLLIQFQNNGVVDDSQLPKDRFSAERLKGVDSTLKIQPAKLEDSAVYLCASRPSGGETQYFGPGTRLLVL.

CDR3 in DNA: TGCGCCAGCAGCTCCCGGGACGGCCAAGCTTTCTTT. It yields the protein CASSSRDGQAFF. The chain joins TRBV4-1 to TRBJ1-1; D possibly corresponds to TRBD1 (5 bases). The length of the CDR3 is 12 residues. Trimming took 5 bases from V and 9 from J, leaving 13 bases between them. The germline gives CDR1 MGHRA, CDR2 YSYEKL.

This clonotype was counted only a few times. The chain carries TRBV6-1 and TRBJ2-7; D is unclear. Germline CDR1 and CDR2: MNHNS and SASEGT. There are 12 residues in the CDR3. V lost 4 bases and J 2 bases, leaving 6 bases between the germline ends. CDR3 DNA sequence: TGTGCCAGCAGTGGACTGGCCTACGAGCAGTACTTC. It is translated as CASSGLAYEQYF.

V and J are TRBV27 and TRBJ2-5, with 7 bases fitting TRBD1. CDR3 length: 14 residues. The trim removed 5 bases at V and 7 bases at J, leaving 10 bases unmatched. Germline values: CDR1 MNHEY, CDR2 SMNVEV (reference sequence). In nucleotides, the CDR3 is TGTGCCAGCAGTAACCGACGACAGGGTTGGACCCAGTACTTC. It yields the protein CASSNRRQGWTQYF.